The rows below give T cell receptor beta chains drawn from one sample of a study of control samples from healthy donors and cancer patients. Only in-frame clones appear in the TCRdb table, and some are missing; sequencing was by immunoSEQ multiplex PCR. Of 70,000 to 80,000 clones in the sample, around four fifths were seen once. Sequences were obtained from blood. These receptors all come from a man aged 45-60 years in good health. Each CDR3 is given with its conserved first and last residue. A D gene is named only where the DNA matches it firmly. The size entry is marked missing in some rows and otherwise reads once, few, many or a size class.

. | TRBJ1-5 | TRBV12-3/TRBV12-4 | TRBD1 | TGTGCCAGCAGTTTTGACAGGGATCAGCCCCAGCATTTT | CASSFDRDQPQHF
. | TRBJ1-1 | TRBV18 | TRBD1 | TGTGCCAGCTCTACCGGGACAGACACTGAAGCTTTCTTT | CASSTGTDTEAFF
. | TRBJ2-2 | TRBV7-9 | . | TGTGCCAGCAGTGTCGGGAACAACCTTGAGTCCGGGGAGCTGTTTTTT | CASSVGNNLESGELFF
. | TRBJ1-3 | TRBV25-1 | . | TGTGCCAGCAGTGAGAATTTTTTACTCTCTGGAAACACCATATATTTT | CASSENFLLSGNTIYF
once | TRBJ2-4 | TRBV5-6 | . | TGTGCCAGCAGCCCCCGTCTCGTCAAAAACATTCAGTACTTC | CASSPRLVKNIQYF
. | TRBJ2-2 | TRBV9 | TRBD2 | TGTGCCAGCAGCCCGGGGGCTAGCGGGTCGACCGGGGAGCTGTTTTTT | CASSPGASGSTGELFF
. | TRBJ2-3 | TRBV30 | TRBD2 | TGTGCCTGGAGTGTACAACTAGCGGGATCAACTAGCACAGATACGCAGTATTTT | CAWSVQLAGSTSTDTQYF
few | TRBJ1-1 | TRBV30 | TRBD1 | TGTGCCTGGAGGCCCGGGACAGGGGACGCTGAAGCTTTCTTT | CAWRPGTGDAEAFF
. | TRBJ2-3 | TRBV30 | . | TGTGCCTGGAGTGTACGGGCTGATACGCAGTATTTT | CAWSVRADTQYF
. | TRBJ2-1 | TRBV6-5 | TRBD2 | TGTGCCAGCAGTCGAGGACTAGCGGGAGGGGGTGAGCAGTTCTTC | CASSRGLAGGGEQFF
. | TRBJ2-5 | TRBV6-6 | TRBD2 | TGTGCCAGCGCAGGGACTAGCGGGGTCCAAGAGACCCAGTACTTC | CASAGTSGVQETQYF
. | TRBJ2-1 | TRBV28 | . | TGTGCCAGCAAAATCTGGGGGGTGCAGTTCTTC | CASKIWGVQFF
. | TRBJ2-2 | TRBV18 | . | TGTGCCAGCTCGATGCAGGCGGGATTCACCGGGGAGCTGTTTTTT | CASSMQAGFTGELFF
. | TRBJ2-7 | TRBV14 | . | TGTGCCAGCAGCCATCGCCCCGAGGGGGAGCAGTACTTC | CASSHRPEGEQYF
. | TRBJ1-1 | TRBV24-1 | . | TGTGCCACCAGTGATTTCCGAGGCTCTGAAGCTTTCTTT | CATSDFRGSEAFF
. | TRBJ2-7 | TRBV7-2 | TRBD1 | TGTGCCAGCACAGAATGGGGGACAGGGCTCGGCGAGCAGTACTTC | CASTEWGTGLGEQYF
. | TRBJ1-2 | TRBV4-3 | TRBD1 | TGCGCCAGCAGCCAAAAATTGGGACAGGGGGAAGGTGGCTACACCTTC | CASSQKLGQGEGGYTF
. | TRBJ2-5 | TRBV29-1 | TRBD2 | TGCAGCGTTACGAGCGGGAGAGAGACCCAGTACTTC | CSVTSGRETQYF
. | TRBJ1-2 | TRBV27 | TRBD1 | TGTGCCAGCAGCCCCTTTAGGGACAGGCATGGCTACACCTTC | CASSPFRDRHGYTF
. | TRBJ2-1 | TRBV2 | TRBD2 | TGTGCCAGCAGAGCTACTAGCGGGATGTACAATGAGCAGTTCTTC | CASRATSGMYNEQFF
. | TRBJ1-5 | TRBV24-1 | . | TGTGCCACCAGTTTCGGCGATCAGCCCCAGCATTTT | CATSFGDQPQHF
. | TRBJ1-2 | TRBV5-3 | . | TGTGCCAGAAGCTGGGGGGTGGTTTACTATGGCTACACCTTC | CARSWGVVYYGYTF
. | TRBJ2-2 | TRBV18 | . | TGTGCCAGCTCACCATCCACCCCGACACCATCGAACACCGGGGAGCTGTTTTTT | CASSPSTPTPSNTGELFF
once | TRBJ2-1 | TRBV6-2/TRBV6-3 | . | TGTGCCAGCAGTTCCCTAGCTATCGATAGGAGCCCCTACAATGAGCAGTTCTTC | CASSSLAIDRSPYNEQFF
. | TRBJ2-5 | TRBV5-1 | TRBD2 | TGCGCCAGCAGCTTCACTAGCGGACAAGAGACCCAGTACTTC | CASSFTSGQETQYF
. | TRBJ1-5 | TRBV19 | . | TGTGCCAGTAGTATACCAGGTTATGGGGCCAATCAGCCCCAGCATTTT | CASSIPGYGANQPQHF
. | TRBJ1-5 | TRBV5-3 | . | TGTGCCAGAAGCACCCTGACCCAGCCCCAGCATTTT | CARSTLTQPQHF
. | TRBJ2-5 | TRBV27 | . | TGTGCCAGCAGTCCTGGCGCTAGCAAAGAGACCCAGTACTTC | CASSPGASKETQYF
. | TRBJ1-2 | TRBV4-3 | . | TGCGCCAGCAGCCAAGGGGAGGGACAACCCTATGGCTACACCTTC | CASSQGEGQPYGYTF
. | TRBJ2-1 | TRBV12-5 | . | TGTGCTAGTGGTTTGCGCACAGACCCCTCCTACAATGAGCAGTTCTTC | CASGLRTDPSYNEQFF
. | TRBJ2-7 | TRBV5-6 | . | TGTGCCAGCAGCCGGTCGGGGACCGCAGGGTCCTACGAGCAGTACTTC | CASSRSGTAGSYEQYF
once | TRBJ2-2 | TRBV5-1 | TRBD1 | TGCGCCAGCAGCGGACTGGGACAGGGAAACACCGGGGAGCTGTTTTTT | CASSGLGQGNTGELFF
. | TRBJ1-1 | TRBV11-2 | . | TGTGCCAGCAGCTTATCAGGGTATTACTCTGAAGCTTTCTTT | CASSLSGYYSEAFF
. | TRBJ1-1 | TRBV19 | . | TGTGCCAGTAGTATCGGGCAGTTGGGCACTGAAGCTTTCTTT | CASSIGQLGTEAFF
once | TRBJ1-1 | TRBV6-5 | . | TGTGCCGCCCCCCCCGGCCAGTTGAGCACTGAAGCTTTCTTT | CAAPPGQLSTEAFF
. | TRBJ2-5 | TRBV7-2 | . | TGTGCCAGCAGCCCCTCGTTTGCACAACAAGAGACCCAGTACTTC | CASSPSFAQQETQYF
. | TRBJ2-1 | TRBV28 | TRBD2 | TGTGCCAGCAGTTCTAGCGGGAGCCACTACAATGAGCAGTTCTTC | CASSSSGSHYNEQFF
. | TRBJ2-7 | TRBV28 | . | TGTGCCAGCAGCGGGGGACGGGTAAACTACGAGCAGTACTTC | CASSGGRVNYEQYF
. | TRBJ2-5 | TRBV10-3 | TRBD1 | TGTGCCATCAGTGAAGATTATCGGGACAGGGGAGGCGGCGAGACCCAGTACTTC | CAISEDYRDRGGGETQYF
. | TRBJ2-2 | TRBV5-1 | . | TGCGCCAGCAGCCTAGGGATTTCCGGGGAGCTGTTTTTT | CASSLGISGELFF
. | TRBJ1-6 | TRBV4-3 | TRBD1 | TGCGCCAGCAGCCGCGGACAGGGGGCAGATTCACCCCTCCACTTT | CASSRGQGADSPLHF
. | TRBJ2-7 | TRBV29-1 | . | TGCAGCGTTGTATGGGACAACCACGAGCAGTACTTC | CSVVWDNHEQYF
. | TRBJ2-1 | TRBV5-4 | TRBD1 | TGTGCCAGCAGCTTCGGACAGGGGAATGAGCAGTTCTTC | CASSFGQGNEQFF
. | TRBJ1-2 | TRBV10-3 | . | TGTGCCATCACTGGAAGGGGATATGGCTACACCTTC | CAITGRGYGYTF
. | TRBJ2-7 | TRBV10-3 | . | TGTGCCATCAGTGAGTCCGGAGTGATGTACGAGCAGTACTTC | CAISESGVMYEQYF
large | TRBJ2-7 | TRBV7-2 | . | TGTGCCAGCAGCCCGACCGGGACGGTCGGCGAGCAGTACTTC | CASSPTGTVGEQYF